What follows describes a single TCR beta chain. The antigen it binds to is not known. Per-nucleotide qualities are absent, and no much larger clonotype sits a single base away. The collaborating institutions used their own protocols to collect whole blood in K2EDTA tubes. For TCRbeta analysis, collaborators shipped samples as frozen whole blood, isolated PBMCs, or DNA extracted from either of those sample types. The source of the sample is a study of blood T cell repertoires in COVID-19 (dated by TCRdb to about 2020). At the level of the whole study: The collaborator samples originated in the United States, Italy and Spain and spanned the acute and convalescent phases of COVID-19. The sample metadata nearly always contained a de-identified subject ID, COVID-19 status, age in years and sex. Where available, HLA class I and class II types were taken from metadata supplied by the sample provider and were not determined by assay-based typing. The prospective study material was composed of cDNA or gDNA derived from T cells, B-cell-depleted T cells, or PBMCs. The dataset comprised deeply sampled blood TCRbeta repertoires from subjects exposed to, actively infected with, or recovered from COVID-19. The repertoires were released in a freely available public database meant as a resource for research on the immune response to SARS-CoV-2. Samples were obtained from the ongoing ImmuneRACE study (first 160 participants) and from approximately 1,200 subjects provided by 6 global collaborators. Paper-wide results and their limitations: The amount of clinical and demographic metadata varied by source and participant and was provided uncurated.

Via the germline V gene (reference sequence), CDR1 is MNHEY and CDR2 SMNVEV. V drops 1 base and J drops 4 bases, leaving 14 bases in between. The CDR3 measures 16 amino acids from cysteine to phenylalanine. The CDR3 DNA has 48 bases and is translated from base 1. The immunoSEQ Assay, a bias-controlled multiplex PCR, was used to amplify TCRbeta CDR3 regions from genomic DNA. As for how the authors treated the data: The number of nucleated cells in each sample was estimated by amplification of reference gene primers within the assay. Sequence reads were collapsed and filtered to measure the absolute abundance of every unique TCRbeta CDR3 rearrangement. For each sample, productive Simpson clonality was calculated as the square root of Simpson's diversity index across productive rearrangements. What TCRdb holds here is the immuneACCESS table cut down to in-frame rearrangements. Part of the clones is not present; checked against another copy, under half of the missing clones reflect an unresolved V gene, and the others are unexplained. D and trimming come from the DNA, and the V and J calls and clone size come from that table. Present in this sample are 200,000 to 250,000 clones, 70% to 90% of which were seen just once. Jointly, the top ten make up 6.2% of the sample.

This clonotype originated in a man aged 60-69 years with acute or convalescent COVID-19. Sequencing was done on a sample of peripheral blood. The V and J segments used are TRBV27 and TRBJ1-5, and the D gene may be TRBD1, 5 bases matching. The bases are TGTGCCAGCAGTTTATGGGGCAGTGACGGGAATCAGCCCCAGCATTTT. It encodes CASSLWGSDGNQPQHF.